Listed below are T cell receptor beta chains from one sample, sequenced in a study of blood T cells in healthy people across ages. MiXCR was run by TCRdb on the 5' RACE reads, yielding one entry per CDR3 protein. The table has some 710,000 distinct CDR3 sequences, 35% to 60% seen once. The sequenced material came from blood. Source of these receptors: a man aged 80 or over in good health. CDR3s include the opening cysteine and the closing phenylalanine or tryptophan. A D gene is named only where the DNA matches it firmly. Clone size is shown for a subset of rows, as once, few, many or a class of expanded clone.

J: TRBJ2-1
V: TRBV29-1
length: 16
size: -
D: TRBD2
CDR3: CSVGTLAGGSYNEQFF
DNA: TGCAGCGTTGGCACCCTAGCGGGAGGGTCCTACAATGAGCAGTTCTTC

J: TRBJ2-1
V: TRBV12-5
length: 15
size: -
D: -
CDR3: CASGLVSQLAQEQFF
DNA: TGTGCTAGTGGTTTGGTATCCCAGCTAGCGCAGGAGCAGTTCTTC

J: TRBJ1-1
V: TRBV29-1
length: 14
size: -
D: -
CDR3: CSVGDPGVNTEAFF
DNA: TGCAGCGTTGGGGACCCGGGGGTTAACACTGAAGCTTTCTTT

J: TRBJ1-2
V: TRBV20-1
length: 12
size: few
D: -
CDR3: CSAKMKNYGYTF
DNA: TGCAGTGCCAAAATGAAAAACTATGGCTACACCTTC

J: TRBJ2-7
V: TRBV29-1
length: 11
size: -
D: -
CDR3: CSVERGDEQYF
DNA: TGCAGCGTTGAAAGAGGGGACGAGCAGTACTTC

J: TRBJ2-7
V: TRBV20-1
length: 15
size: -
D: -
CDR3: CSVGSGNEGGYEQYF
DNA: TGCAGTGTCGGCTCGGGGAATGAAGGAGGCTACGAGCAGTACTTC

J: TRBJ2-1
V: TRBV20-1
length: 15
size: -
D: -
CDR3: CSANLGSHTYNEQFF
DNA: TGCAGTGCTAATCTAGGCTCCCACACCTACAATGAGCAGTTCTTC

J: TRBJ2-3
V: TRBV9
length: 13
size: -
D: -
CDR3: CASSVDLDDTQYF
DNA: TGTGCCAGCAGCGTAGACTTAGATGATACGCAGTATTTT

J: TRBJ2-1
V: TRBV14
length: 13
size: few
D: -
CDR3: CASSRARINEQFF
DNA: TGTGCCAGCAGCCGTGCAAGGATCAATGAGCAGTTCTTC

J: TRBJ2-1
V: TRBV6-2/TRBV6-3
length: 14
size: few
D: -
CDR3: CASRPGTLYNEQFF
DNA: TGTGCCAGCAGGCCCGGGACTTTGTACAATGAGCAGTTCTTC

J: TRBJ2-4
V: TRBV12-3/TRBV12-4
length: 14
size: -
D: -
CDR3: CASSIPDGQNIQYF
DNA: TGTGCCAGCAGTATACCGGACGGCCAAAACATTCAGTACTTC

J: TRBJ1-5
V: TRBV20-1
length: 13
size: few
D: -
CDR3: CSASGVGVKPQHF
DNA: TGCAGTGCTAGCGGGGTAGGGGTTAAGCCCCAGCATTTT

J: TRBJ2-1
V: TRBV29-1
length: 14
size: few
D: TRBD2
CDR3: CSVVGGRAGNEQFF
DNA: TGCAGCGTTGTCGGCGGGAGGGCCGGGAATGAGCAGTTCTTC

J: TRBJ2-3
V: TRBV5-6
length: 16
size: -
D: -
CDR3: CASSIGLGGGADTQYF
DNA: TGTGCCAGCAGCATAGGCCTAGGGGGAGGCGCAGATACGCAGTATTTT

J: TRBJ2-1
V: TRBV19
length: 11
size: -
D: -
CDR3: CASSMGGSQFF
DNA: TGTGCCAGTAGTATGGGGGGTTCGCAGTTCTTC

J: TRBJ2-7
V: TRBV6-5
length: 14
size: -
D: TRBD2
CDR3: CASRKPSGSNQQYF
DNA: TGTGCCAGCAGGAAACCTAGCGGGAGTAACCAGCAGTACTTC

J: TRBJ1-6
V: TRBV20-1
length: 13
size: -
D: -
CDR3: CSARETGDSPLHF
DNA: TGCAGCGCTAGAGAAACGGGGGATTCACCCCTCCACTTT

J: TRBJ1-5
V: TRBV28
length: 15
size: few
D: -
CDR3: CASRRTGNSNQPQHF
DNA: TGTGCCAGCAGGCGTACAGGGAATAGCAATCAGCCCCAGCATTTT

J: TRBJ2-2
V: TRBV2
length: 16
size: few
D: -
CDR3: CASSKQTVTNTGELFF
DNA: TGTGCCAGCAGTAAACAGACAGTGACGAACACCGGGGAGCTGTTTTTT

J: TRBJ1-5
V: TRBV20-1
length: 14
size: -
D: -
CDR3: CSARSGDNNQPQHF
DNA: TGCAGTGCTAGAAGCGGGGACAACAATCAGCCCCAGCATTTT

J: TRBJ1-4
V: TRBV5-1
length: 15
size: -
D: TRBD1
CDR3: CASSLGQGSAEKLFF
DNA: TGCGCCAGCAGCTTGGGACAGGGTTCGGCTGAAAAACTGTTTTTT

J: TRBJ2-7
V: TRBV7-2
length: 14
size: few
D: -
CDR3: CASSSRLGGNEQYF
DNA: TGTGCCAGCAGCTCCCGACTAGGTGGGAACGAGCAGTACTTC